These 3 T cell receptor beta chains were all obtained from the same sample, sequenced in a study of blood T cell repertoires in COVID-19. Assay: immunoSEQ multiplex PCR; the TCRdb copy retains only in-frame clones and omits some. The sample shows 100,000 or so clones, roughly 80% of them seen only once. The sequenced material came from peripheral blood. These receptors originate from a man aged 50-59 years with active or convalescent COVID-19.

The chain employs TRBV11-3 and TRBJ2-7; the match to TRBD1 covers 10 bases. This CDR3 has 15 amino acids. The germline gives CDR1 SGHNT, CDR2 YENEEA. V lost 3 bases and J lost 5; bases outside the gene matches: 7. For the CDR3, the DNA is TGTGCCAGCAGCTTTTCCGGGACAGGGGTAGACGAGCAGTACTTC. Its translation is CASSFSGTGVDEQYF.

This chain uses TRBV5-1 with TRBJ2-1, with 9 bases fitting TRBD2. Trimming at V came to 0 bases and at J to 6 bases, leaving 7 bases not matched to a gene. CDR3 size: 16 residues. Germline V gene sequence: CDR1 SGHRS, CDR2 YFSETQ. This CDR3 reads CASSLESGRLGNEQFF. In DNA form, the CDR3 reads TGCGCCAGCAGCTTGGAGAGCGGGAGGCTCGGCAATGAGCAGTTCTTC.

J is TRBJ2-1 and V is TRBV6-5; D gene unclear. Trimming took off 7 bases at V and 6 bases at J, with 4 bases between the two ends. Germline values: CDR1 MNHEY, CDR2 SVGAGI. CDR3 length: 10 residues. CDR3 DNA: TGTGCCAGCATGGCCAATGAGCAGTTCTTC. It codes for CASMANEQFF.